This T cell receptor beta chain was recovered during a study of blood T cell repertoires in COVID-19. Trimming took 3 bases from V and 10 from J, leaving 9 bases between them. The CDR3 loop spans 11 amino acids. Per the germline V gene, CDR1 is LNHDA and CDR2 is SQIVND (reference sequence). Some clones are missing from TCRdb's copy, which holds only in-frame ones; the method was immunoSEQ multiplex PCR. This table has fewer than 70,000 clones, roughly 89% appearing once. This clonotype originated in a man aged 45 to 65 with active COVID-19. The sequenced sample was peripheral blood. The chain has TRBV19 and TRBJ1-1; the D is unclear. The CDR3 nucleotides read TGTGCCAGTAGTATGGGGAGACGAGCTTTCTTT. It specifies CASSMGRRAFF. The full variable domain, with the rest looked up from reference TRBV19 and TRBJ1-1, is DGGITQSPKYLFRKEGQNVTLSCEQNLNHDAMYWYRQDPGQGLRLIYYSQIVNDFQKGDIAEGYSVSREKKESFPLTVTSAQKNPTAFYLCASSMGRRAFFGQGTRLTVV.